These 5 T cell receptor beta chains originate from one sample sequenced in a study of CD8 T cells in ankylosing spondylitis. Study-wide results and limits: Made up of 7 to 9 highly homologous variants, a TCR beta motif appeared characteristic of ankylosing spondylitis blood.

One entry per CDR3 protein results from TCRdb running MiXCR on the 5' RACE reads. The data contain hundreds of thousands of distinct CDR3 sequences, 10% to 15% of them singletons. Their target antigens are unknown. The sequencing sample was made of blood, either unsorted or a sorted T cell fraction (not recorded which). The receptors shown here come from a male donor with ankylosing spondylitis.

The V gene is TRBV20-1, the J gene TRBJ1-2, with TRBD1 as a possible D gene (6 bases). V was clipped by 0 bases and J by 7 bases, with 15 bases between them. Germline CDR1 and CDR2: DFQATT and SNEGSKA (reference sequence). The CDR3 spans 14 residues. CDR3 sequence: CSARDEGQQSGYTF. The DNA for the CDR3 is TGCAGTGCTAGAGATGAGGGACAACAAAGTGGCTACACCTTC.

This clonotype was picked up many times. This rearrangement joins TRBV7-2 to TRBJ2-7; 12 bases align to TRBD2. The CDR3 is 17 amino acids. The trim removed 10 bases at V and 3 bases at J, leaving 16 bases unmatched. In germline, CDR1 is SGHTA, CDR2 FQGNSA. CDR3 coding DNA: TGTGCCACCTCCGGAGGTGCTGGACTAGCGGGATACTACGAGCAGTACTTC. Translated: CATSGGAGLAGYYEQYF.

In its sample, this clonotype was seen many times. The CDR3 here is CASSLWLAGGTAGELFF. In DNA form, the CDR3 reads TGCGCCAGCAGCTTGTGGCTAGCGGGAGGAACTGCCGGGGAGCTGTTTTTT. V is TRBV5-1 and J is TRBJ2-2; 11 bases agree with TRBD2. The V gene end was trimmed by 1 base and the J gene end by 6 bases; junction bases not matched to a gene: 8. The CDR3 extends over 17 amino acids. The germline V gene encodes CDR1 SGHRS and CDR2 YFSETQ. Based on the CDR3 plus reference TRBV5-1 and TRBJ2-2, the full variable domain is KAGVTQTPRYLIKTRGQQVTLSCSPISGHRSVSWYQQTPGQGLQFLFEYFSETQRNKGNFPGRFSGRQFSNSRSEMNVSTLELGDSALYLCASSLWLAGGTAGELFFGEGSRLTVL.

This clonotype came up many times. The chain joins TRBV12-3 or TRBV12-4 to TRBJ2-4; 7 bases are a match to TRBD1. The junction had 2 bases not matched to a gene; V was cut back by 5 bases and J by 7 bases. The CDR3 length is 12 residues. CDR3 DNA sequence: TGTGCCAGCAGTCGCAGGGGGAACATTCAGTACTTC. Translation: CASSRRGNIQYF.

As DNA, the CDR3 is TGCGCCAGCAGCTTTGGCAGGGGCGGGGAGCTGTTTTTT. Its translation: CASSFGRGGELFF. V usage is TRBV5-1 and J usage is TRBJ2-2; possible D gene TRBD1, 6 bases. The CDR3 has 13 residues. CDR1 and CDR2 (germline): SGHRS, YFSETQ. Trimming left V 2 bases short and J 7 bases short, with 9 bases between.